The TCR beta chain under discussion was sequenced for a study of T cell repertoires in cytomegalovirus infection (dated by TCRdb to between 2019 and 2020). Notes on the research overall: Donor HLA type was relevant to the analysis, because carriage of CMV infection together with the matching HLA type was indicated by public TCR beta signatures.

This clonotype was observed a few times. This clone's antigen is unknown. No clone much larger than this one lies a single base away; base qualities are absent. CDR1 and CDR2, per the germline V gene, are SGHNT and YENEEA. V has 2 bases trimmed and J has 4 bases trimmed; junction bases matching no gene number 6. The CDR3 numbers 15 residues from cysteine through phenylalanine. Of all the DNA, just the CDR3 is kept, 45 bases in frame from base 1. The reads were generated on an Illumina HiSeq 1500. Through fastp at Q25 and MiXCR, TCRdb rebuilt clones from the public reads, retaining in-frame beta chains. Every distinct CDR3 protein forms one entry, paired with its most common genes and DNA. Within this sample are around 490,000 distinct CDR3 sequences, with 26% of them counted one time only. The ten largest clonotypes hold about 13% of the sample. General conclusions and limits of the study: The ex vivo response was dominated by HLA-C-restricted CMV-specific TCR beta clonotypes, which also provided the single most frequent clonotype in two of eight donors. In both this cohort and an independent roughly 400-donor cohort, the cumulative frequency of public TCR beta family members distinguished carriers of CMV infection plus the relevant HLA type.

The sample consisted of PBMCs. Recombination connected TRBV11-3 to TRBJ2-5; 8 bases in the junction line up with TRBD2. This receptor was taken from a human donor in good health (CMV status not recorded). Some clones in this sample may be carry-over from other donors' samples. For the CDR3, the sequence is CASSLLAGGSETQYF. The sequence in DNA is TGTGCCAGCAGCTTATTGGCGGGAGGATCAGAGACCCAGTACTTC.